This passage covers 2 T cell receptor beta chains from one sample sequenced in a study of Ad26.COV2.S vaccination and SARS-CoV-2 variants. Treatment given: around 19 received Ad26.COV2.S at low or high dose, single or two shots; about 5 received placebo; per-sample allocation not given. The samples were gathered on day 63 after the first injection of vaccine or placebo. Using immunoSEQ multiplex PCR, the repertoire was profiled, and TCRdb retains in-frame clones only, with some absent. The sample holds approximately 420,000 clones; approximately 90% are singletons and the top ten take 3.5%. Sequencing used peripheral blood, obtained in a trial of Ad26.COV2.S vaccine versus placebo. All receptors derive from a person between 18 and 59 years old who received the Ad26.COV2.S COVID-19 vaccine or a placebo.

The gene calls are TRBV7-9 and TRBJ2-7, with 7 positions matching TRBD1. The CDR3 is 14 amino acids. CDR1 SEHNR and CDR2 FQNEAQ come from the germline V gene (reference sequence). Trimming took 5 bases from V and 6 from J; bases not matched to a gene: 10. The CDR3 sequence is CASSHGTEGSEQYF. Here the CDR3 DNA reads TGTGCCAGCAGCCACGGGACAGAGGGTTCCGAGCAGTACTTC. The full variable domain, with the rest looked up from reference TRBV7-9 and TRBJ2-7, is DTGVSQNPRHKITKRGQNVTFRCDPISEHNRLYWYRQTLGQGPEFLTYFQNEAQLEKSRLLSDRFSAERPKGSFSTLEIQRTEQGDSAMYLCASSHGTEGSEQYFGPGTRLTVT.

This clone has only a few counts. V is TRBV10-1 and J is TRBJ2-1; 13 positions match TRBD2. There are 14 residues in the CDR3. J lost 7 bases, V lost 10 bases, and 7 bases had no gene match. The germline V gene has CDR1 WNHNN and CDR2 SYGVQD (reference sequence). Written as DNA, the CDR3 is TGCGCCACCTCACCGGGACTAGCGGGGAATGAGCAGTTCTTC. Protein: CATSPGLAGNEQFF.